The T cell receptor (beta chain) described here comes from a study of Ad26.COV2.S vaccination and SARS-CoV-2 variants. Turning to the study itself: This donor came from the COV1001 trial of Ad26.COV2.S. Administration of Ad26.COV2.S was intramuscular, either once or twice 56 days apart.

Concerning this clone: Its matching antigen is unknown.

Sequenced by immunoSEQ multiplex PCR; TCRdb stores in-frame clones only, minus some. This table has fewer than 900,000 clones, roughly nine tenths appearing once. Stated treatment: 15 to 20 received Ad26.COV2.S at low or high dose, single or two shots; 5 received placebo; per-sample allocation not given. Sampling occurred on day 63 after the first vaccine or placebo injection. Study results and caveats: In TCR breadth and depth analyses, total T cell responses may have been underestimated. Across vaccine and placebo recipients, the breadth of non-spike TCRs was similar.

After removal of 0 bases from V and 8 bases from J, the junction contained 4 bases not matched to a gene. The CDR3 consists of 14 residues. Germline lookup yields CDR1 SGHRS and CDR2 YFSETQ. This specimen consisted of peripheral blood, obtained in a trial of Ad26.COV2.S vaccine versus placebo. The rearrangement joins TRBV5-1 to TRBJ2-4; 8 nucleotides match TRBD2. The TCR comes from a person between 18 and 59 years old who received the Ad26.COV2.S COVID-19 vaccine or a placebo. CDR3 sequence reads: CASSLAGGDDIQYF. As DNA, the CDR3 is TGCGCCAGCAGCTTGGCGGGAGGGGATGACATTCAGTACTTC.